Reported below is one TCR beta chain. The data derive from a study of sequential checkpoint blockade in melanoma. Study background: Patients were randomized 1:1 to nivolumab-then-ipilimumab or ipilimumab-then-nivolumab first-line.

Specified treatment: randomized to nivolumab then ipilimumab (arm A) or the reverse (arm B). Live CD3+CD8+ CD19− CD56− cells were sorted from PBMCs. Profiled with immunoSEQ multiplex PCR; TCRdb holds only in-frame clones, not every one. Of approximately 12,000 clones in the sample, about 61% were seen once. V was clipped by 6 bases and J by 3 bases, with 15 bases between them. This CDR3 spans 15 amino acids. Per the germline V gene, CDR1 is LNHDA and CDR2 is SQIVND (reference sequence). The rearrangement joins TRBV19 to TRBJ1-5; tentatively, D is TRBD1 (5 bases). The sequencing here drew on CD8+ T cells sorted from blood (inferred from file names), taken from a patient given nivolumab and ipilimumab in sequence. The clonotype comes from a human donor with melanoma. The CDR3 reads CASRTTPGYNQPQHF. Here the CDR3 DNA reads TGTGCCAGTAGAACCACCCCAGGGTACAATCAGCCCCAGCATTTT.